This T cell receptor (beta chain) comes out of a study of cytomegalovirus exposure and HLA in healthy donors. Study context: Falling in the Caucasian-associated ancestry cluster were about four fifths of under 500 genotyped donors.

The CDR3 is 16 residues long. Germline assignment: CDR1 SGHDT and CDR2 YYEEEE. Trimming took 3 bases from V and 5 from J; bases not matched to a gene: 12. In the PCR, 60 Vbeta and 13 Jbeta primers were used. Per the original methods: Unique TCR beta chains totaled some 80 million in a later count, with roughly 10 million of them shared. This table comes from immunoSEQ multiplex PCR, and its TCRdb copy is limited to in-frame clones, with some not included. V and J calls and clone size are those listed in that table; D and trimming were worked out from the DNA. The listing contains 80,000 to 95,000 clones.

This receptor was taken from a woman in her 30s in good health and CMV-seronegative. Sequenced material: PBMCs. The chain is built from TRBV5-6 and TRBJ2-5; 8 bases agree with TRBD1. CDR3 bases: TGTGCCAGCAGCTCCCTCGCCCGTAGACAGGGGGAGACCCAGTACTTC. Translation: CASSSLARRQGETQYF.